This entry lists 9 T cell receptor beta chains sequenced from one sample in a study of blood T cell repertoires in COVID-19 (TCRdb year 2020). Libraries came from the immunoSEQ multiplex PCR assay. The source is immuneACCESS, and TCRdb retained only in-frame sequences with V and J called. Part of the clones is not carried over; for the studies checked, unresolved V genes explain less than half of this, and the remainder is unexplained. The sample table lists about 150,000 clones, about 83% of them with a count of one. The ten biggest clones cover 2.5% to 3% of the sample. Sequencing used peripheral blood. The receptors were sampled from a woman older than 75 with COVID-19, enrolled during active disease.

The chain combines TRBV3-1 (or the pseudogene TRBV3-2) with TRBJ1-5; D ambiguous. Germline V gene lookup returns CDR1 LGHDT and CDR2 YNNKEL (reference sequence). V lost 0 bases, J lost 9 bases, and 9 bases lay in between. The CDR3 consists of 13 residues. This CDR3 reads CASSQDWTGPQHF. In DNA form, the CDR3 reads TGTGCCAGCAGCCAAGACTGGACTGGGCCCCAGCATTTT.

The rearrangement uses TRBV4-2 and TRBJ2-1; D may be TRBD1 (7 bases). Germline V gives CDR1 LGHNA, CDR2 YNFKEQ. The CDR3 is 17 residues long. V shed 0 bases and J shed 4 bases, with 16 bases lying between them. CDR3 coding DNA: TGTGCCAGCAGCCAAGATCCGTGGCCAGGGGGGTACAATGAGCAGTTCTTC. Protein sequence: CASSQDPWPGGYNEQFF.

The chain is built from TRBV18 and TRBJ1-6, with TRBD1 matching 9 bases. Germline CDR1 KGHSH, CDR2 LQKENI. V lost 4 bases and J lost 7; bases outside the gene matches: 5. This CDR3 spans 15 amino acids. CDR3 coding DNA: TGTGCCAGCTCACTGGGACAGGGTCAAAATTCACCCCTCCACTTT. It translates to CASSLGQGQNSPLHF.

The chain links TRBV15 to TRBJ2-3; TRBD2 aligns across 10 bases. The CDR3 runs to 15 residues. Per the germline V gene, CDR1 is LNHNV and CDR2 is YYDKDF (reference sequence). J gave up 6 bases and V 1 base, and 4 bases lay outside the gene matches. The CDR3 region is CATSRASSGSDTQYF. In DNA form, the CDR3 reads TGTGCCACCAGCAGAGCGTCTAGCGGGAGTGATACGCAGTATTTT.

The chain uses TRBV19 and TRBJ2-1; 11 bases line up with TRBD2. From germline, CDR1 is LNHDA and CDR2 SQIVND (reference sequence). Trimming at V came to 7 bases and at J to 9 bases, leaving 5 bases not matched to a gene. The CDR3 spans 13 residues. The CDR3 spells CASKLAGAVEQFF. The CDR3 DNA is TGTGCCAGTAAACTAGCGGGAGCGGTTGAGCAGTTCTTC.

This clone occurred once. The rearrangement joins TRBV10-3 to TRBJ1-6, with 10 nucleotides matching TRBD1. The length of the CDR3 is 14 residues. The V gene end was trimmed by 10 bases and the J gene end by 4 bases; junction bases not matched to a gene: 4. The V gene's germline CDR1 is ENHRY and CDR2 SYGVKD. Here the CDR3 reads CATSGQGYNSPLHF. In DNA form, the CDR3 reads TGTGCCACCTCGGGACAGGGGTATAATTCACCCCTCCACTTT.

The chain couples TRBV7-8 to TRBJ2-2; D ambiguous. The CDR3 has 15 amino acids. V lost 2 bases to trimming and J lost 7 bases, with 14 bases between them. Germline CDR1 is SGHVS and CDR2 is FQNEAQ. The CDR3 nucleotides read TGTGCCAGCAGCTTAAAGAAGAGTCTCGGCGGGGAGCTGTTTTTT. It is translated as CASSLKKSLGGELFF.

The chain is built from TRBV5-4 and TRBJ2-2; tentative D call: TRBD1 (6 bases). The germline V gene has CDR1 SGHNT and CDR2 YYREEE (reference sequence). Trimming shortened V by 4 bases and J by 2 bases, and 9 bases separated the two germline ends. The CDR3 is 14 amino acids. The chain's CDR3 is CASSRDINTGELFF. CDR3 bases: TGTGCCAGCAGCCGGGACATTAACACCGGGGAGCTGTTTTTT.

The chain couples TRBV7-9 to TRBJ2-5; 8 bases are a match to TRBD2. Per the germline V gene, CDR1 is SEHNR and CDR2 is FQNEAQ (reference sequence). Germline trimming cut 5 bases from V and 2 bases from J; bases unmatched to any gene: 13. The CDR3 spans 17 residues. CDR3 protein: CASSRPEERGTQETQYF. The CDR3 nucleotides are TGTGCCAGCAGCCGCCCGGAGGAGCGGGGGACTCAAGAGACCCAGTACTTC. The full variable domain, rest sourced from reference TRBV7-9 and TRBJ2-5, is DTGVSQNPRHKITKRGQNVTFRCDPISEHNRLYWYRQTLGQGPEFLTYFQNEAQLEKSRLLSDRFSAERPKGSFSTLEIQRTEQGDSAMYLCASSRPEERGTQETQYFGPGTRLLVL.